Presented here are 28 T cell receptor beta chains from one specimen sequenced in a study of blood T cell repertoires in COVID-19 (dated by TCRdb to 2020 to 2022). Libraries were prepared through the immunoSEQ multiplex PCR assay. The table comes from immuneACCESS by way of TCRdb, which keeps in-frame sequences with V and J called. Part of the clones is missing from these tables; in studies checked, under half for an unresolved V gene and the rest for unknown reasons. For this sample the table gives fewer than 400,000 clones, of which around 86% were detected only once. The ten top clones hold approximately 5% of the sample. The sequenced material came from PBMCs or T cells enriched from blood (not recorded which). The receptors were sampled from a man between 60 and 70 years old who had recovered from COVID-19.

The chain couples TRBV11-2 to TRBJ2-7; 13 bases align to TRBD2. The CDR3 runs to 14 residues. V trimming: 5 bases; J trimming: 6 bases; junction bases outside the gene matches: 4. CDR1 is SGHAT, CDR2 FQNNGV, per germline. In nucleotides, the CDR3 is TGTGCCAGCAGCCGGACTAGCGGGAGTCCCGAGCAGTACTTC. Its translation is CASSRTSGSPEQYF.

Concerning this clone itself: The same CDR3 also results from other DNA sequences found in this sample. This chain joins TRBV9 and TRBJ1-2, with TRBD1 identical over 11 bases. V was clipped by 2 bases and J by 8 bases; unmatched bases: 5. This CDR3 is 14 amino acids long. The germline V gene has CDR1 SGDLS and CDR2 YYNGEE. The CDR3 is CASSVGQGARGYTF. The CDR3 DNA is TGTGCCAGCAGCGTCGGACAGGGGGCGAGGGGCTACACCTTC.

The gene calls are TRBV25-1 and TRBJ1-3; TRBD1 aligns across 7 bases. The CDR3 is 18 amino acids. V dropped 4 bases and J dropped 3; count of bases not matched to a gene: 15. The V gene's germline CDR1 is MGHDK and CDR2 SYGVNS. The CDR3: CASSGGGRGILRGNTIYF. CDR3 bases: TGTGCCAGCAGTGGTGGTGGCAGGGGGATATTACGTGGAAACACCATATATTTT. The entire variable domain, with the rest obtained from reference TRBV25-1 and TRBJ1-3, is as follows: EADIYQTPRYLVIGTGKKITLECSQTMGHDKMYWYQQDPGMELHLIHYSYGVNSTEKGDLSSESTVSRIRTEHFPLTLESARPSHTSQYLCASSGGGRGILRGNTIYFGEGSWLTVV.

Only one count was recorded for this clone. The chain carries TRBV7-6 and TRBJ2-2, with 10 bases that match TRBD2. The CDR3 consists of 15 residues. Germline values: CDR1 SGHVS, CDR2 FNYEAQ. Losses at the gene ends were 4 bases for V and 6 bases for J; bases not matched to a gene: 5. The chain's CDR3 is CASSSSGSYAGELFF. The CDR3 coding sequence is TGTGCCAGCAGCTCTAGCGGGAGTTATGCCGGGGAGCTGTTTTTT.

The chain combines TRBV3-1 (or the pseudogene TRBV3-2) with TRBJ2-3, with 10 positions matching TRBD2. Per the germline V gene, CDR1 is LGHDT and CDR2 is YNNKEL (reference sequence). Trimming cost V 4 bases and J 6 bases; bases outside gene matches: 13. CDR3 length: 17 residues. CDR3 nucleotides: TGTGCCAGCAGCCCGGGGCTAGCGGGAGTCCTCTGGGATACGCAGTATTTT. Amino acid sequence: CASSPGLAGVLWDTQYF.

V usage is TRBV5-1 and J usage is TRBJ2-5, with D possibly being TRBD2 (6 bases). V lost 0 bases and J lost 3, with 15 bases in between. This CDR3 region has 16 residues. Per the germline V gene, CDR1 is SGHRS and CDR2 is YFSETQ. Here the CDR3 DNA reads TGCGCCAGCAGCTTGGCCGGGGCTAGCGACAAAGAGACCCAGTACTTC. Amino acids: CASSLAGASDKETQYF.

The V gene is TRBV7-3, the J gene TRBJ2-1; weak D call: TRBD2 (6 bases). The germline V and J ends were trimmed by 1 base and 2 bases, with 15 bases remaining between them. The CDR3 has 17 amino acids. Germline CDR1 is SGHTA and CDR2 is FQGTGA. CDR3 bases: TGTGCCAGCAGCTTAATAGCGGCGACGGGTACCTACAATGAGCAGTTCTTC. Translated, it gives CASSLIAATGTYNEQFF. The full variable domain, rest sourced from reference TRBV7-3 and TRBJ2-1, is GAGVSQTPSNKVTEKGKYVELRCDPISGHTALYWYRQSLGQGPEFLIYFQGTGAADDSGLPNDRFFAVRPEGSVSTLKIQRTERGDSAVYLCASSLIAATGTYNEQFFGPGTRLTVL.

The chain has TRBV7-2 and TRBJ2-7; D is undetermined. The CDR3 has 13 amino acids. The V gene lost 2 bases and the J gene lost 0 bases, with 5 bases spanning the gap. Germline V lookup: CDR1 SGHTA, CDR2 FQGNSA. CDR3 amino acids: CASSLLYSYEQYF. DNA for the CDR3: TGTGCCAGCAGCTTATTATACTCCTACGAGCAGTACTTC.

The chain uses TRBV11-3 and TRBJ2-7, with 11 bases fitting TRBD2. The CDR3 is made up of 14 amino acids. V was pared by 5 bases and J by 2 bases, with 2 bases of the junction left unmatched. CDR1 SGHNT and CDR2 YENEEA come from the germline V gene. The CDR3 reads CASSETSGAYEQYF. Here the CDR3 DNA reads TGTGCCAGCAGCGAGACTAGCGGGGCCTACGAGCAGTACTTC.

The sample holds one count of this clone. The genes are TRBV28 and TRBJ1-2; the D gene is possibly TRBD1 (6 bases). V was cut by 6 bases and J by 3 bases, with 20 bases left in between. Germline-derived CDR1 and CDR2 are MDHEN and SYDVKM. This CDR3 contains 16 residues. DNA for the CDR3: TGTGCCAGCAGCCTTTGGCCAGCAGGGGATTACTATGGCTACACCTTC. This gives the protein CASSLWPAGDYYGYTF.

This chain joins TRBV5-1 and TRBJ2-1, with 9 bases aligning to TRBD2. CDR1 and CDR2 from the germline V gene are SGHRS and YFSETQ. V dropped 4 bases and J dropped 4; count of bases not matched to a gene: 9. The CDR3 has 16 residues. This chain's CDR3 is CASSRTLTSGYNEQFF. The DNA of the CDR3 is TGCGCCAGCAGCCGAACCCTGACTAGCGGATACAATGAGCAGTTCTTC.

The genes are TRBV19 and TRBJ1-5; D remains ambiguous. Germline CDR1 reads LNHDA; CDR2 reads SQIVND (reference sequence). The CDR3 totals 15 residues. V lost 2 bases and J lost 4, with 12 bases in between. Here the CDR3 DNA reads TGTGCCAGTAGTATACAGCGGAGCTATAATCAGCCCCAGCATTTT. It specifies CASSIQRSYNQPQHF.

This chain connects TRBV23-1 to TRBJ1-4; D perhaps matches TRBD1 (6 bases). TRBV23-1 carries the ORF label, with uncertain function. Deletions cut 3 bases from V and 2 bases from J, with 16 bases between. The CDR3 sequence is 17 residues long. The CDR3 protein is CASSQGAPRKTNEKLFF. CDR3 bases: TGCGCCAGCAGTCAGGGGGCGCCCCGGAAGACTAATGAAAAACTGTTTTTT.

This chain uses TRBV5-1 with TRBJ2-7; D possibly corresponds to TRBD2 (6 bases). V shed 4 bases and J shed 4 bases, with 15 bases lying between them. Germline V gene sequence: CDR1 SGHRS, CDR2 YFSETQ. The CDR3 totals 14 residues. The CDR3 region is CASSHRDGGYEQYF. The DNA of the CDR3 is TGCGCCAGCAGCCACCGGGACGGGGGTTACGAGCAGTACTTC.

This chain joins TRBV3-1 (or the pseudogene TRBV3-2) and TRBJ2-1, with D possibly matching TRBD1 (6 bases). The CDR3 is 10 amino acids. Germline V gene data show CDR1 as LGHDT and CDR2 as YNNKEL (reference sequence). V dropped 1 base and J dropped 15 bases, with 7 bases sitting between them. The CDR3 region is CASSQGGLFF. CDR3 DNA: TGTGCCAGCAGCCAAGGGGGGCTGTTCTTC.

The CDR3 DNA is TGCGCCAGCAGCTTGGGACTAGCGGGAGCCAGTAATGGCCTCTTCTTC. Translation gives CASSLGLAGASNGLFF. V gene TRBV5-1 combines with J gene TRBJ2-1, with TRBD2 identical over 12 bases. In germline, CDR1 is SGHRS, CDR2 YFSETQ. V lost 0 bases to trimming and J lost 16 bases; unmatched junction nucleotides: 14. The length of the CDR3 is 16 residues. Filled out from reference TRBV5-1 and TRBJ2-1, the complete variable domain reads KAGVTQTPRYLIKTRGQQVTLSCSPISGHRSVSWYQQTPGQGLQFLFEYFSETQRNKGNFPGRFSGRQFSNSRSEMNVSTLELGDSALYLCASSLGLAGASNGLFFGPGTRLTVL.

CDR3 nucleotides: TGTGCCAGCAGCGGAGGACTAGCGGGGACCTACGAGCAGTACTTC. Protein sequence: CASSGGLAGTYEQYF. V gene TRBV9 combines with J gene TRBJ2-7; 12 bases match TRBD2. The germline gives CDR1 SGDLS, CDR2 YYNGEE. The junction had 3 bases not matched to a gene; V was cut back by 3 bases and J by 2 bases. The CDR3 covers 15 residues.

This chain uses TRBV7-9 with TRBJ1-1, with TRBD1 matching 9 bases. CDR1 is SEHNR and CDR2 is FQNEAQ in the germline V gene (reference sequence). This CDR3 contains 17 residues. After removal of 1 base from V and 4 bases from J, the junction contained 10 bases not matched to a gene. The DNA for the CDR3 is TGTGCCAGCAGCTTAGGCGTTGGACAGGGGTATAGCACTGAAGCTTTCTTT. Its protein product is CASSLGVGQGYSTEAFF.

The chain couples TRBV24-1 to TRBJ2-1; 11 bases agree with TRBD2. The CDR3 is 15 amino acids. The germline V gene encodes CDR1 KGHDR and CDR2 SFDVKD. The V segment lost 7 bases and the J segment 6 bases; nucleotides outside the gene matches: 7. In DNA, the CDR3 is TGTGCCACCAGCCCACGACTAGCGGGGTCCAATGAGCAGTTCTTC. As protein: CATSPRLAGSNEQFF.

The J gene is TRBJ1-1, the V gene TRBV5-1, with D possibly being TRBD1 (5 bases). Germline-derived CDR1 and CDR2 are SGHRS and YFSETQ. The CDR3 covers 15 residues. V lost 4 bases and J 0 bases, leaving 13 bases between the germline ends. In DNA form, the CDR3 reads TGCGCCAGCAGCCCCTTGGGGGGGGTGAACACTGAAGCTTTCTTT. As protein: CASSPLGGVNTEAFF. Drawing the rest from reference TRBV5-1 and TRBJ1-1, the complete variable domain is KAGVTQTPRYLIKTRGQQVTLSCSPISGHRSVSWYQQTPGQGLQFLFEYFSETQRNKGNFPGRFSGRQFSNSRSEMNVSTLELGDSALYLCASSPLGGVNTEAFFGQGTRLTVV.

This chain joins TRBV7-6 and TRBJ2-2; D is possibly TRBD2 (6 bases). Between the trimmed V and J ends, which lost 5 bases and 8 bases, there was a span of 18 bases. CDR3 length: 15 residues. Germline CDR1 is SGHVS and CDR2 is FNYEAQ. The CDR3 protein is CASSSISSGVGELFF. DNA for the CDR3: TGTGCCAGCAGCAGTATTTCTTCGGGAGTAGGGGAGCTGTTTTTT.

V gene TRBV11-2 combines with J gene TRBJ1-6, with TRBD1 identical over 7 bases. The germline gives CDR1 SGHAT, CDR2 FQNNGV. The CDR3 has 15 residues. Losses at the gene ends were 4 bases for V and 9 bases for J; bases not matched to a gene: 9. CDR3: CASSSQQGFGSPLHF. The CDR3 nucleotides read TGTGCCAGCAGCTCCCAACAGGGGTTTGGTTCACCCCTCCACTTT.

As DNA, the CDR3 is TGTGCCAGCAGGACCGGACTAGCGGGGCTCTACGAGCAGTACTTC. Encoded protein: CASRTGLAGLYEQYF. The chain combines TRBV28 with TRBJ2-7; TRBD2 aligns across 12 bases. The germline CDR1 and CDR2 sequences are MDHEN and SYDVKM. The CDR3 spans 15 residues. Trimming took 6 bases from V and 3 from J; bases not matched to a gene: 6.

The genes are TRBV28 and TRBJ2-2; D might be TRBD2 (6 bases). V was shortened by 6 bases and J by 6 bases, with 17 bases between the two germline ends. CDR1 and CDR2 (germline): MDHEN, SYDVKM. This CDR3 has 15 amino acids. CDR3 residues: CASRIQGGPAGELFF. For the CDR3, the DNA is TGTGCCAGCAGGATCCAAGGAGGGCCGGCCGGGGAGCTGTTTTTT.

The chain has TRBV5-1 and TRBJ2-1; 9 bases are a match to TRBD2. The CDR3 extends over 17 amino acids. The V gene's germline CDR1 is SGHRS and CDR2 YFSETQ. Trimming took 4 bases from V and 7 from J; bases not matched to a gene: 15. CDR3 bases: TGCGCCAGCAGCCCTCAGGGACTAGCCATAATTCAGAATGAGCAGTTCTTC. Protein: CASSPQGLAIIQNEQFF.

The chain is built from TRBV9 and TRBJ2-1; D is possibly TRBD2 (6 bases). CDR1 is SGDLS and CDR2 is YYNGEE in the germline V gene. Trimming removed 0 bases at V and 5 bases at J, with 15 bases between. The CDR3 covers 16 residues. The CDR3 DNA sequence: TGTGCCAGCAGCGTAGTAGGGCAGGGAGGAGACAATGAGCAGTTCTTC. Protein product: CASSVVGQGGDNEQFF. The whole variable domain, remainder taken from reference TRBV9 and TRBJ2-1, is DSGVTQTPKHLITATGQRVTLRCSPRSGDLSVYWYQQSLDQGLQFLIQYYNGEERAKGNILERFSAQQFPDLHSELNLSSLELGDSALYFCASSVVGQGGDNEQFFGPGTRLTVL.

V gene TRBV6-5 combines with J gene TRBJ1-6; D gene unclear. Trimming pared 1 base from V and 7 bases from J, leaving 11 bases between. CDR1 is MNHEY and CDR2 is SVGAGI in the germline V gene. The length of the CDR3 is 15 residues. The CDR3, as DNA: TGTGCCAGCAGTTACTGGAGGCAGACAAATTCACCCCTCCACTTT. Protein product: CASSYWRQTNSPLHF.

The chain is built from TRBV5-1 and TRBJ2-1; maybe TRBD2 (6 bases). The CDR3 extends over 16 amino acids. V lost 1 base to trimming and J lost 1 base, with 12 bases between them. CDR1 and CDR2 from the germline V gene are SGHRS and YFSETQ. CDR3 sequence: CASSLIQRASYNEQFF. CDR3 nucleotide sequence: TGCGCCAGCAGCTTGATCCAGCGGGCGTCCTACAATGAGCAGTTCTTC. The complete variable domain, with remaining parts taken from reference TRBV5-1 and TRBJ2-1, reads KAGVTQTPRYLIKTRGQQVTLSCSPISGHRSVSWYQQTPGQGLQFLFEYFSETQRNKGNFPGRFSGRQFSNSRSEMNVSTLELGDSALYLCASSLIQRASYNEQFFGPGTRLTVL.